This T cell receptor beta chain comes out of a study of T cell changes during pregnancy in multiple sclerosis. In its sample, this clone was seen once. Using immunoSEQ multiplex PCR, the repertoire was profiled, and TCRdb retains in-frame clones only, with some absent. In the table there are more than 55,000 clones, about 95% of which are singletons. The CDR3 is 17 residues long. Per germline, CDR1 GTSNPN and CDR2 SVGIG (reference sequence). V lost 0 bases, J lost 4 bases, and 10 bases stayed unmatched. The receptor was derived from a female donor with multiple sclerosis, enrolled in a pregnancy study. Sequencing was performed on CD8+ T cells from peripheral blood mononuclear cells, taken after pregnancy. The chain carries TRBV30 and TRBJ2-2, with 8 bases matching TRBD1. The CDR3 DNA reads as TGTGCCTGGAGTGTTCCGACAGGGGTGCGTACCACCGGGGAGCTGTTTTTT. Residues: CAWSVPTGVRTTGELFF.